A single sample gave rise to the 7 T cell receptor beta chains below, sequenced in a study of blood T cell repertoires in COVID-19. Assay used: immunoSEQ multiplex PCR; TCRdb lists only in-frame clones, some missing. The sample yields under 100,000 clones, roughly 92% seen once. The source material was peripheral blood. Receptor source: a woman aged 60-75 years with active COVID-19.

CDR3 loop: CASSREGGSEAFF. The CDR3 coding sequence is TGTGCCAGCAGTCGGGAAGGGGGCTCTGAAGCTTTCTTT. J is TRBJ1-1 and V is TRBV2; 7 bases map to TRBD1. V shed 5 bases and J 6 bases; nucleotides not matched to a gene: 6. This CDR3 comprises 13 residues. Germline loops: CDR1 SNHLY, CDR2 FYNNEI. The full variable domain, rest sourced from reference TRBV2 and TRBJ1-1, is EPEVTQTPSHQVTQMGQEVILRCVPISNHLYFYWYRQILGQKVEFLVSFYNNEISEKSEIFDDQFSVERPDGSNFTLKIRSTKLEDSAMYFCASSREGGSEAFFGQGTRLTVV.

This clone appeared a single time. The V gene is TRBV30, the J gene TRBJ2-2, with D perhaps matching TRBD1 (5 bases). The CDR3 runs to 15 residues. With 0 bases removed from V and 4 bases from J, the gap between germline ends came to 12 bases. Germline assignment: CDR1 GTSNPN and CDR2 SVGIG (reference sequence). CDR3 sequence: CAWSVRQMGTGELFF. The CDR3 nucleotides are TGTGCCTGGAGTGTACGACAGATGGGCACCGGGGAGCTGTTTTTT. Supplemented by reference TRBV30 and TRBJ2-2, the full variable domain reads SQTIHQWPATLVQPVGSPLSLECTVEGTSNPNLYWYRQAAGRGLQLLFYSVGIGQISSEVPQNLSASRPQDRQFILSSKKLLLSDSGFYLCAWSVRQMGTGELFFGEGSRLTVL.

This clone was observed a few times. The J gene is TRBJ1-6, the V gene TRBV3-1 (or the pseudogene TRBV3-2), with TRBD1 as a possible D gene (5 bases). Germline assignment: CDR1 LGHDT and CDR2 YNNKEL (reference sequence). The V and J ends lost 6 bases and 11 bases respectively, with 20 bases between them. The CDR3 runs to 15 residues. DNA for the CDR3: TGTGCCAGCAGTGAGACGGGACTTGAGAGACCACCCCTCCACTTT. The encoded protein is CASSETGLERPPLHF.

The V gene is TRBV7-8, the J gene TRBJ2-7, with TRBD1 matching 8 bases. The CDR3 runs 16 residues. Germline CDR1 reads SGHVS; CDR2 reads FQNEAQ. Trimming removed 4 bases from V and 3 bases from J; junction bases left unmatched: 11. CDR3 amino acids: CASSWDNRGMVYEQYF. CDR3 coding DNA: TGTGCCAGCAGCTGGGATAACAGGGGGATGGTCTACGAGCAGTACTTC.

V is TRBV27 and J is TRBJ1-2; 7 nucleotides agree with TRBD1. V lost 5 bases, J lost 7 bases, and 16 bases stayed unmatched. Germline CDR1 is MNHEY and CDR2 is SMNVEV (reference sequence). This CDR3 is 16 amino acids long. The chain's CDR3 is CASSPELGTVGFGYTF. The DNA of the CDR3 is TGTGCCAGCAGTCCGGAACTTGGGACAGTAGGATTTGGCTACACCTTC.

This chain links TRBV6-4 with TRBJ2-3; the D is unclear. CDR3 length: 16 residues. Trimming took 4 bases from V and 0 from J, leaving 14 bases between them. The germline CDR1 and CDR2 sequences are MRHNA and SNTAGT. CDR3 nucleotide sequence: TGTGCCAGCAGTGCCGAGGCGGATTCTAGCACAGATACGCAGTATTTT. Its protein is CASSAEADSSTDTQYF.

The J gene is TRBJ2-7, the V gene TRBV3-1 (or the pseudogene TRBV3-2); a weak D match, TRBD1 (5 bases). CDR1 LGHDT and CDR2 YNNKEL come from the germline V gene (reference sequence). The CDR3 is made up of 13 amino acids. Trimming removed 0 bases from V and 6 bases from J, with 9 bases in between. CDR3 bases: TGTGCCAGCAGCCAAGACCCAGGGCCCGAGCAGTACTTC. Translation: CASSQDPGPEQYF.